The 21 T cell receptor beta chains below all came from one sample that was sequenced in a study of T cell responses to AZD1222 COVID-19 vaccine. Method: immunoSEQ multiplex PCR; TCRdb's copy keeps in-frame clones and lacks some. The sample contains more than 80,000 clones, 75% to 90% of which appear only once. Here the sequenced sample was peripheral blood, taken 28 days after the second AZD1222 dose. The receptors shown here come from an adult who received the AZD1222 COVID-19 vaccine.

This clone was picked up a small number of times. This chain uses TRBV6-4 with TRBJ2-5; 10 nucleotides agree with TRBD2. CDR1 and CDR2 from the germline V gene are MRHNA and SNTAGT. This CDR3 region has 15 residues. J lost 0 bases, V lost 5 bases, and 3 bases had no gene match. CDR3 protein: CASSRLAGNQETQYF. For the CDR3, the DNA is TGTGCCAGCAGTAGACTAGCGGGTAACCAAGAGACCCAGTACTTC.

The chain employs TRBV12-5 and TRBJ2-2, with D hard to call. Looked up from germline, CDR1 is LGHNT and CDR2 is FRNRAP. Trimming removed 4 bases at V and 1 base at J, with 4 bases between. The CDR3 consists of 13 residues. The CDR3 is CASGYGNTGELFF. The CDR3 coding sequence is TGTGCTAGTGGTTACGGGAACACCGGGGAGCTGTTTTTT. Full variable domain (missing parts from reference TRBV12-5 and TRBJ2-2): DARVTQTPRHKVTEMGQEVTMRCQPILGHNTVFWYRQTMMQGLELLAYFRNRAPLDDSGMPKDRFSAEMPDATLATLKIQPSEPRDSAVYFCASGYGNTGELFFGEGSRLTVL.

The rearrangement links TRBV5-5 to TRBJ2-6; 9 bases match TRBD1. With V trimmed by 0 bases and J by 0 bases, 7 bases remained unmatched. This CDR3 is built from 19 residues. Germline lookup yields CDR1 SGHKS and CDR2 YYEKEE (reference sequence). This chain's CDR3 is CASSLEPGQGFSGANVLTF. CDR3 sequence (DNA): TGTGCCAGCAGCTTGGAGCCGGGACAGGGTTTCTCTGGGGCCAACGTCCTGACTTTC. Drawing the rest from reference TRBV5-5 and TRBJ2-6, the complete variable domain is DAGVTQSPTHLIKTRGQQVTLRCSPISGHKSVSWYQQVLGQGPQFIFQYYEKEERGRGNFPDRFSARQFPNYSSELNVNALLLGDSALYLCASSLEPGQGFSGANVLTFGAGSRLTVL.

This rearrangement joins TRBV20-1 to TRBJ2-4; D is perhaps TRBD1 (6 bases). Trimming stripped 3 bases from V and 0 bases from J, with 12 bases between. CDR3 length equals 15 residues. Germline CDR1 is DFQATT and CDR2 is SNEGSKA (reference sequence). CDR3 bases: TGCAGTGCTAGTAGGACAGTCCTAGCCAAAAACATTCAGTACTTC. Translation: CSASRTVLAKNIQYF.

The gene calls are TRBV2 and TRBJ2-7, with a tentative D call TRBD1 (6 bases). CDR3 length: 13 residues. The V end lost 8 bases, the J end lost 4 bases, and 15 bases lay between the germline ends. From germline, CDR1 is SNHLY and CDR2 FYNNEI. The chain's CDR3 is CASSKGHQYEQYF. The CDR3 region has the DNA TGTGCCAGCTCCAAGGGACATCAATACGAGCAGTACTTC.

This sequence joins TRBV5-8 and TRBJ2-2, with 10 bases fitting TRBD1. Looked up from germline, CDR1 is SGHTS and CDR2 is YDEGEE. The CDR3 totals 15 residues. V lost 0 bases, J lost 7 bases, and 3 bases stayed unmatched. In DNA form, the CDR3 reads TGTGCCAGCAGCTTGGGACAGGGGGCGATCGGGGAGCTGTTTTTT. This translates into CASSLGQGAIGELFF. The full variable domain, completed using reference TRBV5-8 and TRBJ2-2, is EAGVTQSPTHLIKTRGQQATLRCSPISGHTSVYWYQQALGLGLQFLLWYDEGEERNRGNFPPRFSGRQFPNYSSELNVNALELEDSALYLCASSLGQGAIGELFFGEGSRLTVL.

The chain employs TRBV19 and TRBJ2-1; TRBD1 matches 7 bases. With 5 bases clipped from V and 3 bases from J, the junction kept 4 bases outside the gene matches. Germline V CDR1 and CDR2: LNHDA, SQIVND (reference sequence). The length of the CDR3 is 14 residues. CDR3: CASSPRQGYNEQFF. The CDR3 DNA reads as TGTGCCAGTAGTCCCCGACAGGGCTACAATGAGCAGTTCTTC. Full variable domain (missing parts from reference TRBV19 and TRBJ2-1): DGGITQSPKYLFRKEGQNVTLSCEQNLNHDAMYWYRQDPGQGLRLIYYSQIVNDFQKGDIAEGYSVSREKKESFPLTVTSAQKNPTAFYLCASSPRQGYNEQFFGPGTRLTVL.

CDR3 sequence (DNA): TGCGCCAGCAGTCAAAACGGCCAGGGCCCTAACTATGGCTACACCTTC. Its translation: CASSQNGQGPNYGYTF. The chain recombines TRBV23-1 with TRBJ1-2; the D gene is possibly TRBD1 (5 bases). TRBV23-1 has ORF status, its function being uncertain. V shed 2 bases and J shed 0 bases, with 13 bases lying between them. The CDR3 loop spans 16 amino acids.

The rearrangement links TRBV3-1 (or the pseudogene TRBV3-2) to TRBJ2-1, with 10 nucleotides matching TRBD1. Germline loops: CDR1 LGHDT, CDR2 YNNKEL (reference sequence). V was pared by 4 bases and J by 7 bases, with 1 base of the junction left unmatched. The CDR3 covers 13 residues. The CDR3: CASSRQGANEQFF. CDR3 DNA: TGTGCCAGCAGCCGACAGGGGGCAAATGAGCAGTTCTTC.

This clone was counted between two and nine times. The chain couples TRBV15 to TRBJ2-3; D unclear. This CDR3 comprises 15 residues. Germline V gives CDR1 LNHNV, CDR2 YYDKDF (reference sequence). V lost 4 bases, J lost 0 bases, and 11 bases lay in between. The CDR3 protein is CATSNSMRSTDTQYF. CDR3 nucleotides: TGTGCCACCAGCAATTCTATGCGGAGCACAGATACGCAGTATTTT.

CDR3 sequence reads: CASSSDTYGYTF. For the CDR3, the DNA is TGTGCCAGCAGCTCGGACACGTATGGCTACACCTTC. This rearrangement joins TRBV2 to TRBJ1-2; tentative D call: TRBD1 (5 bases). The CDR3 extends over 12 amino acids. Trimming pared 6 bases from V and 5 bases from J, leaving 10 bases between. CDR1 is SNHLY and CDR2 is FYNNEI in the germline V gene.

The chain recombines TRBV4-2 with TRBJ2-2; TRBD2 matches 10 bases. V was pared by 4 bases and J by 3 bases, with 5 bases of the junction left unmatched. The CDR3 totals 16 residues. Germline CDR1 reads LGHNA; CDR2 reads YNFKEQ. The CDR3 DNA reads TGTGCCAGCAGCCCCCCCCTAGCGGGAGACACCGGGGAGCTGTTTTTT. It translates to CASSPPLAGDTGELFF.

This chain uses TRBV2 with TRBJ2-1; 8 nucleotides agree with TRBD2. Per the germline V gene, CDR1 is SNHLY and CDR2 is FYNNEI. The CDR3 length is 15 residues. The trim removed 7 bases at V and 2 bases at J, leaving 7 bases unmatched. The DNA of the CDR3 is TGTGCCAGCACCTGGAGCGGGGGACCCTACAATGAGCAGTTCTTC. Translating gives CASTWSGGPYNEQFF.

J is TRBJ2-1 and V is TRBV5-4; TRBD2 aligns across 8 bases. V dropped 6 bases and J dropped 6; count of bases not matched to a gene: 8. The length of the CDR3 is 14 residues. CDR1 SGHNT and CDR2 YYREEE come from the germline V gene (reference sequence). Here the CDR3 DNA reads TGTGCCAGCATGGCGGGAGGCACTCCCAATGAGCAGTTCTTC. This gives the protein CASMAGGTPNEQFF.

The chain joins TRBV2 to TRBJ1-2; D ambiguous. Germline V gene data show CDR1 as SNHLY and CDR2 as FYNNEI. This CDR3 region has 11 residues. V lost 1 base and J 6 bases, leaving 3 bases between the germline ends. This chain's CDR3 is CASSEGDGYTF. The CDR3 bases are TGTGCCAGCAGTGAAGGGGATGGCTACACCTTC.

The gene calls are TRBV19 and TRBJ2-1, with D uncertain. Germline V gene sequence: CDR1 LNHDA, CDR2 SQIVND (reference sequence). Trimming took 7 bases from V and 10 from J, leaving 20 bases between them. This CDR3 has 14 residues. CDR3: CASTSDPASIEQFF. The CDR3 coding sequence is TGTGCCAGTACCTCGGACCCCGCGAGCATAGAGCAGTTCTTC.

Here the CDR3 DNA reads TGTGCCAGTAGTATTTGGGGGCAGGCCAACAATGAGCAGTTCTTC. Amino acid sequence: CASSIWGQANNEQFF. The chain joins TRBV19 to TRBJ2-1, with a weak D call TRBD1 (6 bases). The CDR3 consists of 15 residues. Trimming removed 3 bases from V and 5 bases from J, with 14 bases in between. CDR1 is LNHDA and CDR2 is SQIVND in the germline V gene (reference sequence).

The chain joins TRBV7-8 to TRBJ1-4; D uncertain. The CDR3 has 15 amino acids. Germline CDR1 reads SGHVS; CDR2 reads FQNEAQ. V lost 1 base, J lost 7 bases, and 13 bases lay in between. CDR3 nucleotide sequence: TGTGCCAGCAGCTTAGATCTCAGCTGGGGTGAAAAACTGTTTTTT. As protein: CASSLDLSWGEKLFF.

This sequence joins TRBV7-6 and TRBJ2-3; 10 positions match TRBD2. The CDR3 runs 16 residues. Germline-derived CDR1 and CDR2 are SGHVS and FNYEAQ. The ends lost 5 bases at V and 2 bases at J; junction bases unmatched: 7. CDR3 protein: CASSTRTSGPTDTQYF. CDR3 nucleotides: TGTGCCAGCAGCACGCGGACTAGCGGACCCACAGATACGCAGTATTTT.

In this sample, this clone turned up once. This chain links TRBV27 with TRBJ2-1; TRBD1 or TRBD2 may be the D gene (5 bases each). Per germline, CDR1 MNHEY and CDR2 SMNVEV (reference sequence). This CDR3 contains 12 residues. The ends were cut back, 6 bases at V and 4 bases at J, with 7 bases in the middle. CDR3 nucleotides: TGTGCCAGCAGGGGACCATACAATGAGCAGTTCTTC. Residues: CASRGPYNEQFF.

The rearrangement uses TRBV3-1 (or the pseudogene TRBV3-2) and TRBJ2-1; 8 bases fit TRBD2. V shed 0 bases, J shed 5 bases, and the junction held 18 bases outside the gene matches. This CDR3 has 20 amino acids. Germline CDR1 reads LGHDT; CDR2 reads YNNKEL (reference sequence). CDR3 in amino acids: CASSQDLSPRGSGIHNEQFF. CDR3 bases: TGTGCCAGCAGCCAAGATCTATCTCCTCGCGGTAGCGGGATTCACAATGAGCAGTTCTTC.